These T cell receptor beta chains were read from a single sample in a study of monozygotic twins with inflammatory bowel disease. Following a re-call of the 5' RACE reads, TCRdb has one entry per CDR3 protein and lacks DNA. The sample includes 350,000 to 400,000 distinct CDR3 sequences. Material: blood. The receptors shown here come from a human donor with ulcerative colitis or Crohn's disease, or a healthy co-twin of an affected twin (not recorded which). Both conserved end residues are part of each CDR3.

v_call: TRBV4-3; j_call: TRBJ2-5; cdr3_aa: CASSQDWGAEGETQYF
v_call: TRBV7-6; j_call: TRBJ1-5; cdr3_aa: CASSLAGGQGLYSNQPQHF
v_call: TRBV10-3; j_call: TRBJ2-7; cdr3_aa: CAISEPGTGYEQYF
v_call: TRBV5-1; j_call: TRBJ2-7; cdr3_aa: CASSLANGGQGAYEQYF
v_call: TRBV6-1; j_call: TRBJ2-7; cdr3_aa: CASRPLAVVYEQYF
v_call: TRBV6-5; j_call: TRBJ1-5; cdr3_aa: CASSYGGVQPQHF
v_call: TRBV24-1; j_call: TRBJ2-3; cdr3_aa: CATSDFPHTDTQYF
v_call: TRBV20-1; j_call: TRBJ1-2; cdr3_aa: CSARDQRRQVYGYTF
v_call: TRBV10-3; j_call: TRBJ1-3; cdr3_aa: CAISETGISGNTIYF
v_call: TRBV5-1; j_call: TRBJ1-2; cdr3_aa: CASRMESGYTF
v_call: TRBV7-2; j_call: TRBJ2-1; cdr3_aa: CASSLELAGGLNEQFF
v_call: TRBV6-5; j_call: TRBJ2-7; cdr3_aa: CASSYGGTAWNNEQYF
v_call: TRBV5-1; j_call: TRBJ2-3; cdr3_aa: CASSERSDTQYF
v_call: TRBV6-5; j_call: TRBJ1-2; cdr3_aa: CASSYSRNRGGYGYTF
v_call: TRBV30; j_call: TRBJ1-2; cdr3_aa: CAWSLTGVHGYTF
v_call: TRBV2; j_call: TRBJ2-5; cdr3_aa: CASSPGLAGEAQETQYF
v_call: TRBV7-2; j_call: TRBJ2-3; cdr3_aa: CASSFTYGLTDTQYF
v_call: TRBV7-8; j_call: TRBJ2-2; cdr3_aa: CASSLEVLAGTITGELFF
v_call: TRBV7-2; j_call: TRBJ1-2; cdr3_aa: CASSPPDEGSYTF
v_call: TRBV20-1; j_call: TRBJ2-7; cdr3_aa: CSASKAGHAYEQYF
v_call: TRBV9; j_call: TRBJ2-7; cdr3_aa: CASSVGGATYEQYF
v_call: TRBV24-1; j_call: TRBJ2-7; cdr3_aa: CATSGGSYEQYF
v_call: TRBV4-2; j_call: TRBJ2-4; cdr3_aa: CASSQAYTEAKNIQYF
v_call: TRBV5-6; j_call: TRBJ2-7; cdr3_aa: CASSAERGQGVLHEQYF
v_call: TRBV18; j_call: TRBJ1-1; cdr3_aa: CASSPRGEMNTEAFF
v_call: TRBV12-3/TRBV12-4; j_call: TRBJ1-2; cdr3_aa: CASSLAVRTEGYGYTF
v_call: TRBV2; j_call: TRBJ2-6; cdr3_aa: CASLDSPDSGANVLTF
v_call: TRBV5-1; j_call: TRBJ2-5; cdr3_aa: CASSFRERKTQYF
v_call: TRBV6-2/TRBV6-3; j_call: TRBJ2-4; cdr3_aa: CASSYWQGQEDKNIQYF
v_call: TRBV19; j_call: TRBJ1-5; cdr3_aa: CASYTLGGPQHF
v_call: TRBV28; j_call: TRBJ1-5; cdr3_aa: CASSSPTGLRRQPQHF
v_call: TRBV12-3/TRBV12-4; j_call: TRBJ2-5; cdr3_aa: CASSLASQETQYF
v_call: TRBV4-1; j_call: TRBJ2-7; cdr3_aa: CASSQDPAAVSYEQYF
v_call: TRBV18; j_call: TRBJ2-7; cdr3_aa: CASSPLWTGLSYEQYF
v_call: TRBV24-1; j_call: TRBJ2-1; cdr3_aa: CATSGRESSYNEQFF
v_call: TRBV6-5; j_call: TRBJ2-3; cdr3_aa: CASSYSGLAGTTDTQYF
v_call: TRBV6-2/TRBV6-3; j_call: TRBJ2-1; cdr3_aa: CAAKDRVLDEQFF
v_call: TRBV6-5; j_call: TRBJ2-2; cdr3_aa: CASSFAGGGTGELFF
v_call: TRBV28; j_call: TRBJ2-1; cdr3_aa: CASSSTGTGFREQFF
v_call: TRBV27; j_call: TRBJ2-2; cdr3_aa: CASSQLALNTGELFF
v_call: TRBV12-3/TRBV12-4; j_call: TRBJ2-7; cdr3_aa: CASSLASGVTYEQYF
v_call: TRBV29-1; j_call: TRBJ2-5; cdr3_aa: CSVEVGGAETQYF
v_call: TRBV5-1; j_call: TRBJ2-7; cdr3_aa: CASSPDALTGSYEQYF
v_call: TRBV2; j_call: TRBJ2-2; cdr3_aa: CASSGGRGTGELFF
v_call: TRBV28; j_call: TRBJ2-7; cdr3_aa: CASRFRDSTYF
v_call: TRBV28; j_call: TRBJ2-7; cdr3_aa: CASSPPITGMGEQYF
v_call: TRBV19; j_call: TRBJ2-1; cdr3_aa: CASSTDFGIYNEQFF
v_call: TRBV12-3/TRBV12-4; j_call: TRBJ2-3; cdr3_aa: CATTWGGAVDTQYF
v_call: TRBV6-1; j_call: TRBJ2-6; cdr3_aa: CASSLLPGSSGANVLTF
v_call: TRBV5-1; j_call: TRBJ2-3; cdr3_aa: CASKDRPSTDTQYF
v_call: TRBV6-1; j_call: TRBJ2-7; cdr3_aa: CASSLPSRDGLSYEQYF
v_call: TRBV7-2; j_call: TRBJ2-2; cdr3_aa: CASSPNRGGRTGELFF
v_call: TRBV11-2; j_call: TRBJ2-1; cdr3_aa: CASSLEVTSGSNEQFF
v_call: TRBV11-3; j_call: TRBJ2-1; cdr3_aa: CASSSGGPLYNEQFF
v_call: TRBV6-1; j_call: TRBJ1-1; cdr3_aa: CASSRSGVGTEAFF
v_call: TRBV14; j_call: TRBJ2-2; cdr3_aa: CASSRSRGLGGELFF
v_call: TRBV11-1; j_call: TRBJ2-7; cdr3_aa: CASSPRTGDSYEQYF
v_call: TRBV4-3; j_call: TRBJ2-1; cdr3_aa: CASSQEDGYNEQFF
v_call: TRBV6-2/TRBV6-3; j_call: TRBJ2-4; cdr3_aa: CASRPQGNAKNMQYF
v_call: TRBV12-3/TRBV12-4; j_call: TRBJ2-3; cdr3_aa: CASKERLSTDTQYF